This T cell receptor (beta chain) was recorded in a study of technical replicates of blood from a handful of donors. Data came from immunoSEQ multiplex PCR; TCRdb stores just in-frame clones and leaves some out. The sample shows tens of thousands of clones, around 93% of them seen only once. This CDR3 has 15 amino acids. In germline, CDR1 is MDHEN, CDR2 SYDVKM. V was trimmed by 3 bases and J by 3 bases, leaving 11 bases between them. This sequence originates from a human donor in good health. The specimen sequenced was T cells isolated from PBMCs. The rearrangement links TRBV28 to TRBJ2-2; the D is unclear. In DNA form, the CDR3 reads TGTGCCAGCAGTTTCGTCTCGGGTTACACCGGGGAGCTGTTTTTT. Amino acid sequence: CASSFVSGYTGELFF.